Reported below is one T cell receptor (beta chain). The entry originates in a study of OX40 agonist ivuxolimab in advanced cancers. Using immunoSEQ multiplex PCR, the repertoire was profiled, and TCRdb retains in-frame clones only, with some absent. Here the sample spans about 20,000 clones, around 86% being singletons. The length of the CDR3 is 17 residues. Germline CDR1 WNHNN, CDR2 SYGVQD (reference sequence). V lost 2 bases to trimming and J lost 3 bases, with 17 bases between them. The gene calls are TRBV10-1 and TRBJ1-5; possible D gene TRBD1, 5 bases. This TCR was sampled from an adult with an advanced solid tumor such as melanoma, head and neck, liver or kidney cancer. Sequenced here: CD4+ or CD8+ T cells sorted from blood, sampled in a trial of the OX40 agonist ivuxolimab. CDR3 protein: CASSEAAGMALNQPQHF. CDR3 bases: TGCGCCAGCAGTGAGGCGGCAGGGATGGCCCTCAATCAGCCCCAGCATTTT.